This T cell receptor beta chain was sequenced for a study of beta chain features in type 1 diabetes. Note on this clone: Antigen: not known.

Staining for CD45RO/CCR7/CD25/CD127/CD95/CD27 allowed sorting of CD4+ naive, central memory, regulatory and stem cell-like memory cells. Sequenced material consisted of expressed TCRB transcripts (all of the isolated RNA was reverse transcribed). Clones were sequenced by immunoSEQ multiplex PCR, and TCRdb holds only the in-frame ones, with some missing. Of around 310,000 clones in the sample, roughly 14% are singletons; the top ten hold roughly 0.015%. The CDR3 spans 15 residues. The germline V gene encodes CDR1 SQVTM and CDR2 ANQGSEA. V lost 7 bases, J lost 3 bases, and 5 bases stayed unmatched. Study-level results: A cDNA-based sequencing approach could over-represent cells with high TCR expression. Patients and controls would be equally affected if PCR favored shorter templates. TCRB CDR3s from Type 1 diabetes patients were moderately but significantly shorter in all four CD4+ subsets. For TCRB rearrangement, an influence of HLA type remained unresolved here.

This chain connects TRBV29-1 to TRBJ2-1; 14 bases are shared with TRBD2. The clonotype originates from a woman aged 18 to 35 with type 1 diabetes. Sequencing was carried out using naive CD4+ T cells from blood. CDR3 sequence (DNA): TGCAGCGCCCTGGGACTAGCGGGGGACTACAATGAGCAGTTCTTC. As protein: CSALGLAGDYNEQFF.